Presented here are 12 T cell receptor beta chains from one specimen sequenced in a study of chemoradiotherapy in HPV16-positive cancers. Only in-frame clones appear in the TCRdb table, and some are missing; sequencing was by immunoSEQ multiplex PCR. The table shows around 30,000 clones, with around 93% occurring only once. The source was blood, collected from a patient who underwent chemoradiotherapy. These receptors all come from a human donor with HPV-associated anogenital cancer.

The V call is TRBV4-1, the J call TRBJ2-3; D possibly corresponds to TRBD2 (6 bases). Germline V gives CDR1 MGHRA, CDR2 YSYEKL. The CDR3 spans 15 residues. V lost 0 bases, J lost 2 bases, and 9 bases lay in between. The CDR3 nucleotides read TGCGCCAGCAGCCAAGATGGGAGGACCACAGATACGCAGTATTTT. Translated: CASSQDGRTTDTQYF.

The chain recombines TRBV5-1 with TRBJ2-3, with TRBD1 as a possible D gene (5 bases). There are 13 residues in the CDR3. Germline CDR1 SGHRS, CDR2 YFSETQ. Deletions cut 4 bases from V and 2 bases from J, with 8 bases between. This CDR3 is CASSLGPTDTQYF. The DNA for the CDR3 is TGCGCCAGCAGCCTGGGGCCCACAGATACGCAGTATTTT. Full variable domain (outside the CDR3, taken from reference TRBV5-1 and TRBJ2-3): KAGVTQTPRYLIKTRGQQVTLSCSPISGHRSVSWYQQTPGQGLQFLFEYFSETQRNKGNFPGRFSGRQFSNSRSEMNVSTLELGDSALYLCASSLGPTDTQYFGPGTRLTVL.

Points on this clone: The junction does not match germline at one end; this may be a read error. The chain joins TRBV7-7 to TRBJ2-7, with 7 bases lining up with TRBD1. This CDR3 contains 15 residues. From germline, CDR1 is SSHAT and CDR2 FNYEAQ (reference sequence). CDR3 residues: CASSRGQAESYEQYF. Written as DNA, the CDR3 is TGTGCTAGCAGCCGCGGACAGGCCGAGTCCTACGAGCAGTACTTC.

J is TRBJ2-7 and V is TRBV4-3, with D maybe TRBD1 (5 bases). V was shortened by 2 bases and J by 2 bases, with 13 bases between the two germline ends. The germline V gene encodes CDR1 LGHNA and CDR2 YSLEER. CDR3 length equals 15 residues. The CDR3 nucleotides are TGCGCCAGCAGCCAATTAGGGGTTGGACCCTACGAGCAGTACTTC. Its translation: CASSQLGVGPYEQYF.

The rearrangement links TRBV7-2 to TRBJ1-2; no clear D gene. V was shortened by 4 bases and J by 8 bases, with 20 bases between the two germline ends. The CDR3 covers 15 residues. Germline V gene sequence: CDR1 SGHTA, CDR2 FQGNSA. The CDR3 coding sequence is TGTGCCAGCAGCTCGCTCGGGAGCCAGGAAGCGGGCTACACCTTC. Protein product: CASSSLGSQEAGYTF.

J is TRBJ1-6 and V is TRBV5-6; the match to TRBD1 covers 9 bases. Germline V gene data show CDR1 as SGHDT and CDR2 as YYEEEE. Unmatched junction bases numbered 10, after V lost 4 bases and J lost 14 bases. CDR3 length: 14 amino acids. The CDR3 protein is CASSPGTGSGSLHF. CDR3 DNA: TGTGCCAGCAGCCCCGGGACAGGGAGCGGGTCCCTCCACTTT.

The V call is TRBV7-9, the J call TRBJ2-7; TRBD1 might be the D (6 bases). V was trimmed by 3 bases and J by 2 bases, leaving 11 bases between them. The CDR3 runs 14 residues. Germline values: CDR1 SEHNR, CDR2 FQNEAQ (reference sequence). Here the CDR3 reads CASSFHDRPYEQYF. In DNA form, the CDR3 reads TGTGCCAGCAGCTTTCACGACAGGCCCTACGAGCAGTACTTC.

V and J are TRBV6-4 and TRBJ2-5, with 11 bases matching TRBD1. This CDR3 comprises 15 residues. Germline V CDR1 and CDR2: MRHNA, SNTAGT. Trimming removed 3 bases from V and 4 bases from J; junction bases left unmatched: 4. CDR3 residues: CASSEGTGGGETQYF. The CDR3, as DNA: TGTGCCAGCAGTGAAGGGACAGGGGGGGGAGAGACCCAGTACTTC.

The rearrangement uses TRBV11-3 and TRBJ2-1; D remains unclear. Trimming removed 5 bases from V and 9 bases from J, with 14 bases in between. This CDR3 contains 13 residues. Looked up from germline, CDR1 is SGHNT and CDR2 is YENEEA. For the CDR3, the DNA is TGTGCCAGCAGCCCCCAGTCACTTTCTGAGCAGTTCTTC. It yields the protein CASSPQSLSEQFF.

The CDR3 protein is CASRSNQPQHF. For the CDR3, the DNA is TGTGCCAGCAGAAGCAATCAGCCCCAGCATTTT. V usage is TRBV28 and J usage is TRBJ1-5; D gene ambiguous. Germline V gene sequence: CDR1 MDHEN, CDR2 SYDVKM. V was pared by 6 bases and J by 1 base, with 1 base between. The CDR3 is made up of 11 amino acids.

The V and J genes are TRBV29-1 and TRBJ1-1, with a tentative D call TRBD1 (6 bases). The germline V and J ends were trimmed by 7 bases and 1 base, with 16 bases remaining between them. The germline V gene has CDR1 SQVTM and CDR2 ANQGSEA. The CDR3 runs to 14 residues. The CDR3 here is CSGRTERGNTEAFF. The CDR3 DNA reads TGCAGCGGTCGGACAGAGAGGGGGAACACTGAAGCTTTCTTT.

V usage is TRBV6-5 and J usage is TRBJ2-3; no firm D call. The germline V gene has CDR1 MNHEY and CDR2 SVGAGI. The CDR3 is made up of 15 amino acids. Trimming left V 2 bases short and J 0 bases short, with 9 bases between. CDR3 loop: CASSYGTVSTDTQYF. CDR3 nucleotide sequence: TGTGCCAGCAGTTACGGTACGGTTAGCACAGATACGCAGTATTTT.